The 3 T cell receptor beta chains in this list originate from one sample, sequenced in a study of PD-L1 blockade in urothelial cancer. The table came from immunoSEQ multiplex PCR; TCRdb's copy has only in-frame clones and leaves some out. The repertoire holds more than 85,000 clones, about 91% seen once, with just over 0.9% in the top ten. The sequencing used PBMCs, collected around atezolizumab (anti-PD-L1) treatment. The receptors were sampled from a woman older than 75 with urothelial cancer.

This chain connects TRBV5-6 to TRBJ1-1, with D maybe TRBD1 (5 bases). V gave up 4 bases and J gave up 8 bases, with 15 bases separating them. CDR1 is SGHDT, CDR2 YYEEEE, per germline. CDR3 length: 13 amino acids. The CDR3 DNA sequence: TGTGCCAGCAGCCTGGACACGCGACACGAAGCTTTCTTT. It encodes CASSLDTRHEAFF.

The chain employs TRBV4-2 and TRBJ2-3; D might be TRBD2 (5 bases). Germline V gene sequence: CDR1 LGHNA, CDR2 YNFKEQ. Trimming pared 0 bases from V and 1 base from J, leaving 11 bases between. CDR3 length equals 16 residues. CDR3 in DNA: TGTGCCAGCAGCCAAGATCAAGGTAGCGGCACAGATACGCAGTATTTT. This translates into CASSQDQGSGTDTQYF.

V gene TRBV11-1 combines with J gene TRBJ2-7; maybe TRBD1 (6 bases). Germline V gives CDR1 SGHAT, CDR2 FQDESV (reference sequence). There are 16 residues in the CDR3. The germline V and J ends were trimmed by 1 base and 4 bases, with 17 bases remaining between them. In DNA, the CDR3 is TGTGCCAGCAGCTTAGTCCCCTGGACAGCCGATTACGAGCAGTACTTC. Translating gives CASSLVPWTADYEQYF.